One sample yielded the 32 T cell receptor beta chains listed below, sequenced in a study of blood T cell repertoires in COVID-19. The method was immunoSEQ multiplex PCR; TCRdb's version includes in-frame clones alone and lacks a portion of them. The sample lists 150,000 or so clones, over 70% occurring once. Sequenced: peripheral blood. The receptors derive from a human donor in a cohort sampled during active COVID-19.

The chain employs TRBV6-5 and TRBJ2-1, with unresolved D. V shed 6 bases and J shed 8 bases, with 14 bases lying between them. Germline CDR1 MNHEY, CDR2 SVGAGI. The CDR3 has 13 amino acids. CDR3: CASSQGGRDEQFF. The DNA of the CDR3 is TGTGCCAGCAGCCAAGGTGGGCGCGATGAGCAGTTCTTC.

This chain uses TRBV11-2 with TRBJ1-6; D is perhaps TRBD1 (6 bases). Per the germline V gene, CDR1 is SGHAT and CDR2 is FQNNGV. Trimming shortened V by 5 bases and J by 10 bases, and 24 bases separated the two germline ends. The CDR3 totals 17 residues. CDR3 residues: CASSLGHRAQLWSPLHF. For the CDR3, the DNA is TGTGCCAGCAGCCTGGGACACCGAGCCCAACTATGGTCACCCCTCCACTTT. The whole variable domain, remainder taken from reference TRBV11-2 and TRBJ1-6, is EAGVAQSPRYKIIEKRQSVAFWCNPISGHATLYWYQQILGQGPKLLIQFQNNGVVDDSQLPKDRFSAERLKGVDSTLKIQPAKLEDSAVYLCASSLGHRAQLWSPLHFGNGTRLTVT.

The V and J genes are TRBV27 and TRBJ2-5, with 7 bases matching TRBD2. Germline V gene lookup returns CDR1 MNHEY and CDR2 SMNVEV (reference sequence). V was pared by 6 bases and J by 2 bases, with 6 bases of the junction left unmatched. This CDR3 contains 14 residues. The CDR3, as DNA: TGTGCCAGCAGCCTTATGGGGGGGCAAGAGACCCAGTACTTC. Translating it yields CASSLMGGQETQYF.

The chain employs TRBV6-7 and TRBJ2-1, with 13 nucleotides matching TRBD2. TRBV6-7 is given ORF status, its function remaining uncertain. The CDR3 length is 17 residues. V lost 2 bases and J lost 8; bases outside the gene matches: 9. The DNA for the CDR3 is TGTGCCAGCAGTTACCCCCGGACTAGCGGGAGTGGGGATGAGCAGTTCTTC. Residues: CASSYPRTSGSGDEQFF.

This clone was observed a single time. The chain combines TRBV2 with TRBJ2-3, with a possible D match to TRBD1 (5 bases). The V end lost 8 bases, the J end lost 4 bases, and 16 bases lay between the germline ends. The CDR3 covers 14 residues. Germline CDR1 SNHLY, CDR2 FYNNEI. The CDR3 DNA reads as TGTGCCAGCGGAAGGGGCCAGCACGCAGATACGCAGTATTTT. It codes for CASGRGQHADTQYF.

The chain uses TRBV24-1 and TRBJ2-3, with 9 positions matching TRBD1. Per germline, CDR1 KGHDR and CDR2 SFDVKD. The CDR3 loop spans 19 amino acids. Trimming removed 2 bases from V and 3 bases from J; junction bases left unmatched: 14. The CDR3, as DNA: TGTGCCACCAGTGATTCATCCGGGACAGGGTTGATTGGTACAGATACGCAGTATTTT. This gives the protein CATSDSSGTGLIGTDTQYF.

This clone was counted a single time. The J gene is TRBJ1-1, the V gene TRBV5-1; the match to TRBD1 covers 8 bases. This CDR3 region has 15 residues. CDR1 is SGHRS and CDR2 is YFSETQ in the germline V gene. Trimming at V came to 4 bases and at J to 3 bases, leaving 8 bases not matched to a gene. CDR3 sequence: CASSAQGAGYTEAFF. The CDR3 DNA follows: TGCGCCAGCAGCGCTCAGGGGGCCGGTTACACTGAAGCTTTCTTT.

This clone was seen once. The chain employs TRBV12-3 or TRBV12-4 and TRBJ2-2; possible D gene TRBD2, 6 bases. This CDR3 comprises 13 residues. The V gene lost 6 bases and the J gene lost 9 bases, with 14 bases spanning the gap. The CDR3 loop is CASRVEGFRELFF. DNA for the CDR3: TGTGCCAGCAGGGTGGAGGGGTTTAGGGAGCTGTTTTTT.

V gene TRBV12-5 combines with J gene TRBJ1-4, with D uncertain. The germline V gene has CDR1 LGHNT and CDR2 FRNRAP. V lost 0 bases, J lost 7 bases, and 6 bases lay in between. This CDR3 has 13 amino acids. CDR3 amino acids: CASGLVRGEKLFF. CDR3 in DNA: TGTGCTAGTGGTTTGGTACGAGGTGAAAAACTGTTTTTT. Full variable domain (rest looked up from reference TRBV12-5 and TRBJ1-4): DARVTQTPRHKVTEMGQEVTMRCQPILGHNTVFWYRQTMMQGLELLAYFRNRAPLDDSGMPKDRFSAEMPDATLATLKIQPSEPRDSAVYFCASGLVRGEKLFFGSGTQLSVL.

This clone was picked up one time. V is TRBV9 and J is TRBJ1-1, with TRBD1 identical over 9 bases. The CDR3 sequence is 14 residues long. V gave up 4 bases and J gave up 3 bases; unmatched junction bases: 4. CDR1 is SGDLS, CDR2 YYNGEE, per germline. The CDR3 is CASSSRDRDTEAFF. The DNA for the CDR3 is TGTGCCAGCAGCTCTCGGGACAGGGACACTGAAGCTTTCTTT. Full variable domain (remainder filled in from reference TRBV9 and TRBJ1-1): DSGVTQTPKHLITATGQRVTLRCSPRSGDLSVYWYQQSLDQGLQFLIQYYNGEERAKGNILERFSAQQFPDLHSELNLSSLELGDSALYFCASSSRDRDTEAFFGQGTRLTVV.

The chain combines TRBV5-1 with TRBJ1-1; D is uncertain. The CDR3 extends over 13 amino acids. Germline V gene data show CDR1 as SGHRS and CDR2 as YFSETQ. Trimming cost V 5 bases and J 0 bases, with 8 bases left between them. DNA for the CDR3: TGCGCCAGCAGGCTGGAGTTGAACACTGAAGCTTTCTTT. Translating gives CASRLELNTEAFF.

This chain joins TRBV6-5 and TRBJ1-1, with a possible D match to TRBD1 (6 bases). This CDR3 contains 13 residues. Germline V gene lookup returns CDR1 MNHEY and CDR2 SVGAGI. Trimming took off 6 bases at V and 1 base at J, with 9 bases between the two ends. CDR3 amino acids: CASRMTGNTEAFF. Written as DNA, the CDR3 is TGTGCCAGCAGAATGACAGGGAACACTGAAGCTTTCTTT.

This clone appeared a few times. The rearrangement joins TRBV10-3 to TRBJ1-1; weak D call: TRBD1 (5 bases). The CDR3 runs to 14 residues. Germline V CDR1 and CDR2: ENHRY, SYGVKD. V was trimmed by 3 bases and J by 6 bases, leaving 14 bases between them. In nucleotides, the CDR3 is TGTGCCATCAGTGATTTGGCAGGGAGGGCTGAAGCTTTCTTT. Translated: CAISDLAGRAEAFF.

This clone was seen more than once but under ten times. The chain links TRBV28 to TRBJ2-7; 7 bases fit TRBD1. V gave up 4 bases and J gave up 6 bases; unmatched junction bases: 18. The CDR3 is made up of 17 amino acids. Germline V gene sequence: CDR1 MDHEN, CDR2 SYDVKM. CDR3: CASSSRTGLGFYREQYV. The CDR3 DNA reads as TGTGCCAGCAGTTCCCGGACAGGCCTCGGCTTTTACCGCGAGCAGTACGTC.

The chain combines TRBV7-8 with TRBJ1-1; D uncertain. Germline V lookup: CDR1 SGHVS, CDR2 FQNEAQ. The CDR3 extends over 13 amino acids. V gave up 7 bases and J gave up 1 base, with 10 bases separating them. Written as DNA, the CDR3 is TGTGCCAGCACCGAAACAGAGAACACTGAAGCTTTCTTT. As protein: CASTETENTEAFF.

This clone was found once. The gene calls are TRBV10-1 and TRBJ2-1; 10 nucleotides match TRBD2. The ends lost 2 bases at V and 9 bases at J; junction bases unmatched: 7. The CDR3 contains 15 residues. Germline loops: CDR1 WNHNN, CDR2 SYGVQD (reference sequence). In nucleotides, the CDR3 is TGCGCCAGCAGTGAGGGGAGACTAGCGGGTGTTGAGCAGTTCTTC. As protein: CASSEGRLAGVEQFF.

The V and J genes are TRBV4-1 and TRBJ2-7; TRBD2 is a possible D gene (5 bases). V dropped 1 base and J dropped 0 bases, with 10 bases sitting between them. The CDR3 is made up of 15 amino acids. CDR1 MGHRA and CDR2 YSYEKL come from the germline V gene. The CDR3 DNA sequence: TGCGCCAGCAGCCAAGGGACTTCAAGCTCCTACGAGCAGTACTTC. This gives the protein CASSQGTSSSYEQYF.

V gene TRBV30 combines with J gene TRBJ2-1; the match to TRBD2 covers 13 bases. Trimming cost V 3 bases and J 10 bases; bases outside gene matches: 9. From germline, CDR1 is GTSNPN and CDR2 SVGIG (reference sequence). The CDR3 runs 15 residues. The CDR3 nucleotides read TGTGCCTGGAGATCTACTAGCGGGAGGGCCGGAGAGCAGTTCTTC. It encodes CAWRSTSGRAGEQFF.

The sample holds one count of this clone. V is TRBV4-1 and J is TRBJ1-2, with 8 bases matching TRBD1. Germline CDR1 and CDR2: MGHRA and YSYEKL. The CDR3 has 17 amino acids. J lost 4 bases, V lost 4 bases, and 14 bases had no gene match. Written as DNA, the CDR3 is TGCGCCAGCAGCCGTGGACAGGGTGCCCTACTAGTCTATGGCTACACCTTC. Protein: CASSRGQGALLVYGYTF.

The chain is built from TRBV10-3 and TRBJ2-2; 7 bases align to TRBD1. The V gene's germline CDR1 is ENHRY and CDR2 SYGVKD. V lost 4 bases and J lost 4; bases outside the gene matches: 12. The CDR3 runs to 17 residues. CDR3 sequence reads: CAISVTGNNPTTGELFF. In nucleotides, the CDR3 is TGTGCCATCAGTGTGACAGGGAATAACCCCACCACCGGGGAGCTGTTTTTT.

The V and J genes are TRBV6-5 and TRBJ2-7; D uncertain. The CDR3 is 13 residues long. The V gene's germline CDR1 is MNHEY and CDR2 SVGAGI. V shed 10 bases and J shed 3 bases, with 16 bases lying between them. The CDR3 spells CATLDDGYYEQYF. The CDR3, as DNA: TGTGCCACCCTAGATGACGGATACTACGAGCAGTACTTC.

The chain has TRBV19 and TRBJ1-1; possible D gene TRBD1, 6 bases. CDR1 is LNHDA and CDR2 is SQIVND in the germline V gene (reference sequence). CDR3 length: 13 amino acids. V lost 8 bases and J lost 4, with 14 bases in between. The CDR3 sequence is CASAQGLGTEAFF. DNA for the CDR3: TGTGCCAGTGCTCAGGGGTTGGGCACTGAAGCTTTCTTT.

The chain uses TRBV4-1 and TRBJ2-2, with 7 bases aligning to TRBD2. The J segment lost 2 bases and the V segment lost 0 bases, leaving 6 bases of the junction unmatched. The germline V gene has CDR1 MGHRA and CDR2 YSYEKL. The CDR3 sequence is 17 residues long. CDR3 loop: CASSQEAGPGNTGELFF. CDR3 in DNA: TGCGCCAGCAGCCAAGAAGCGGGGCCGGGTAACACCGGGGAGCTGTTTTTT.

The gene calls are TRBV30 and TRBJ2-6, with TRBD1 as a possible D gene (6 bases). Germline CDR1 is GTSNPN and CDR2 is SVGIG (reference sequence). V was shortened by 0 bases and J by 0 bases, with 6 bases between the two germline ends. CDR3 length: 15 residues. This CDR3 reads CAWSVGGSGANVLTF. The CDR3 DNA follows: TGTGCCTGGAGTGTAGGGGGCTCTGGGGCCAACGTCCTGACTTTC.

This chain connects TRBV29-1 to TRBJ1-5; 9 bases line up with TRBD1. Per the germline V gene, CDR1 is SQVTM and CDR2 is ANQGSEA. V was pared by 6 bases and J by 2 bases, with 2 bases of the junction left unmatched. The CDR3 spans 13 residues. CDR3 region: CSVRTGGNQPQHF. The CDR3 DNA follows: TGCAGCGTGCGGACAGGGGGCAATCAGCCCCAGCATTTT.

The CDR3 here is CASSVGGDRPGNTIYF. CDR3 DNA: TGTGCCAGCAGCGTAGGTGGGGACAGGCCTGGAAACACCATATATTTT. The rearrangement uses TRBV9 and TRBJ1-3, with 8 bases lining up with TRBD1. Germline V CDR1 and CDR2: SGDLS, YYNGEE. The V gene end was trimmed by 0 bases and the J gene end by 2 bases; junction bases not matched to a gene: 4. The CDR3 sequence is 16 residues long.

V usage is TRBV7-8 and J usage is TRBJ1-4; tentative D call: TRBD1 (6 bases). The ends were cut back, 6 bases at V and 5 bases at J, with 13 bases in the middle. Germline lookup yields CDR1 SGHVS and CDR2 FQNEAQ. The CDR3 is 14 residues long. CDR3 bases: TGTGCCAGCAGAGACCCAGGGGAGAATGAAAAACTGTTTTTT. Its translation is CASRDPGENEKLFF.

V gene TRBV28 combines with J gene TRBJ2-3; tentative D call: TRBD1 (6 bases). The CDR3 has 15 residues. The V end lost 5 bases, the J end lost 2 bases, and 14 bases lay between the germline ends. Germline CDR1 reads MDHEN; CDR2 reads SYDVKM. The CDR3 nucleotides read TGTGCCAGCAGTCCTCTGGGGGCAGACACAGATACGCAGTATTTT. It yields the protein CASSPLGADTDTQYF.

V and J are TRBV2 and TRBJ1-2; weak D call: TRBD1 (6 bases). Trimming stripped 2 bases from V and 4 bases from J, with 11 bases between. The CDR3 consists of 14 residues. Germline V gene sequence: CDR1 SNHLY, CDR2 FYNNEI. CDR3 nucleotide sequence: TGTGCCAGCAGTGAATTGCAGGGGAGCTATGGCTACACCTTC. Encoded protein: CASSELQGSYGYTF.

V gene TRBV3-1 (or the pseudogene TRBV3-2) combines with J gene TRBJ2-3; 7 bases fit TRBD2. In germline, CDR1 is LGHDT, CDR2 YNNKEL (reference sequence). The ends lost 1 base at V and 2 bases at J; junction bases unmatched: 3. The CDR3 extends over 15 amino acids. CDR3 in amino acids: CASSQGGGFTDTQYF. CDR3 in DNA: TGTGCCAGCAGCCAAGGGGGGGGGTTCACAGATACGCAGTATTTT.

V gene TRBV7-2 combines with J gene TRBJ1-5; possibly TRBD1 for D (5 bases). The CDR3 spans 16 residues. V lost 1 base and J lost 4, with 14 bases in between. The germline V gene encodes CDR1 SGHTA and CDR2 FQGNSA. CDR3 loop: CASSLGSGRDNQPQHF. Written as DNA, the CDR3 is TGTGCCAGCAGCTTAGGTTCGGGCAGGGATAATCAGCCCCAGCATTTT.

The rearrangement links TRBV6-5 to TRBJ2-1; 13 bases match TRBD2. Trimming at V came to 5 bases and at J to 6 bases, leaving 4 bases not matched to a gene. CDR3 length: 15 residues. Germline CDR1 reads MNHEY; CDR2 reads SVGAGI. CDR3 in DNA: TGTGCCAGCAGTAGAGGACTAGCGGGGGCCAATGAGCAGTTCTTC. Protein: CASSRGLAGANEQFF.